This T cell receptor beta chain was found in a study of Graves' ophthalmopathy and Graves' hyperthyroidism. General study points: A roughly 76% specificity and around 89% sensitivity were achieved by a 13-signature model that separated ophthalmopathy from stable hyperthyroidism.

Researchers classed hyperthyroidism as stable given no ophthalmopathy within 18 months of follow-up. Orbital computed tomography and thyroid ultrasound, along with TRAb, serum thyroxine and clinical symptoms, underpinned diagnosis. Researchers took RNA transcripts and amplified TCR beta CDR3 regions from them. Scientists carried out first-round RT-PCR using HTBI primers and then a second-round multiplex PCR. TCRdb reprocessed the multiplex PCR reads via MiXCR and lists one record per CDR3 protein. The sample consists of about 400,000 distinct CDR3 sequences, 15% of them appearing once. This clonotype was recorded at least ten times. The antigen remains undetermined. V was trimmed by 5 bases and J by 4 bases, leaving 8 bases between them. The length of the CDR3 is 12 residues. The germline V gene encodes CDR1 LNHDA and CDR2 SQIVND (reference sequence).

Input material: peripheral blood. The chain uses TRBV19 and TRBJ1-2; no definite D call. The source of this sequence is a woman aged 18-29 years with stable Graves' hyperthyroidism. This CDR3 is CASSFDPYGYTF. CDR3 DNA: TGTGCCAGTAGTTTCGACCCCTATGGCTACACCTTC.